The TCR beta chain under discussion was sequenced for a study of T cells in Graves' hyperthyroidism and ophthalmopathy. Germline CDR1 reads SGHAT; CDR2 reads FQNNGV. The V end was cut by 5 bases, the J end by 1 base, with 12 bases between. The CDR3 extends over 15 amino acids. From RNA transcripts, TCR beta CDR3 regions were amplified. The HTBI primer set was used in a first-round RT-PCR of the TCR CDR3. TCRdb reprocessed the multiplex PCR reads with MiXCR, giving one entry per CDR3 protein. The sample contains under 700,000 distinct CDR3 sequences, 15% to 20% of which appear only once. In its sample, this clonotype was seen many times. Patients showing uncontrolled infection, other autoimmune disease, pregnancy or lactation were ineligible. Diagnoses used clinical symptoms, serum thyroxine and TRAb, thyroid ultrasound and orbital computed tomography. From 8.5 to 10 ml of fresh peripheral blood, PBMCs were isolated.

This clonotype was obtained from a woman between 18 and 29 years old with Graves' hyperthyroidism. The sample comprised blood. V is TRBV11-2 and J is TRBJ2-4; D possibly matches TRBD1 or TRBD2 (6 bases each). The CDR3 protein is CASSRQGGAKNIQYF. CDR3 sequence (DNA): TGTGCCAGCAGCCGACAAGGGGGGGCCAAAAACATTCAGTACTTC.